This T cell receptor beta chain was sequenced for a study of neurological immune-mediated disorders. Study-wide results and limits: HTLV-1-associated myelopathy ranked highest for TCR clonal expansion and multiple sclerosis lowest, beneath healthy controls.

2 million unsorted PBMCs were stored in RNAlater at -80 °C before RNA extraction. This clonotype was seen ten or more times. Antigen unknown. The germline V gene encodes CDR1 DFQATT and CDR2 SNEGSKA (reference sequence). The CDR3 extends over 13 amino acids. The team produced cDNA through 5'RACE using 10-nucleotide random UMIs. The authors obtained over 160 million TCR-beta sequences from 15-18 subjects per sequencing run. TCRdb recomputed calls from the 5' RACE reads with MiXCR, one row per CDR3 protein. This table holds just under 45,000 distinct CDR3 sequences, 12% found once. The chain carries TRBV20-1 and TRBJ1-4, with D perhaps matching TRBD1 (5 bases). The TCR sequence derives from a female donor in good health. Source material: PBMCs. CDR3 coding DNA: TGCAGGGCGGGGGGAGATCTCAGTGAAAAACTGTTTTTT. It translates to CRAGGDLSEKLFF.